This T cell receptor (beta chain) is drawn from a study of Graves' ophthalmopathy and Graves' hyperthyroidism. With regard to this clonotype: Antigen unknown.

Amplification targeted the TCR beta CDR3 regions, with RNA transcripts as the source material. An initial RT-PCR round employing HTBI primers preceded a second-round multiplex PCR. TCRdb processed the multiplex PCR reads anew with MiXCR; each CDR3 protein has one entry. The data hold about 200,000 distinct CDR3 sequences, with 29% observed a single time. CDR3 length equals 16 residues. With 3 bases clipped from V and 4 bases from J, the junction kept 8 bases outside the gene matches. Study-level results: Detection in blood was also observed for most expanded thyroid clonotypes above 0.001 frequency.

This TCR derives from a middle-aged man with Graves' ophthalmopathy. Sequenced sample: peripheral blood. The rearrangement joins TRBV12-3 or TRBV12-4 to TRBJ2-2; 7 bases line up with TRBD1. CDR3 nucleotides: TGTGCCAGCAGTTTTGCGGACAGGAGACCCACCGGGGAGCTGTTTTTT. It yields the protein CASSFADRRPTGELFF.